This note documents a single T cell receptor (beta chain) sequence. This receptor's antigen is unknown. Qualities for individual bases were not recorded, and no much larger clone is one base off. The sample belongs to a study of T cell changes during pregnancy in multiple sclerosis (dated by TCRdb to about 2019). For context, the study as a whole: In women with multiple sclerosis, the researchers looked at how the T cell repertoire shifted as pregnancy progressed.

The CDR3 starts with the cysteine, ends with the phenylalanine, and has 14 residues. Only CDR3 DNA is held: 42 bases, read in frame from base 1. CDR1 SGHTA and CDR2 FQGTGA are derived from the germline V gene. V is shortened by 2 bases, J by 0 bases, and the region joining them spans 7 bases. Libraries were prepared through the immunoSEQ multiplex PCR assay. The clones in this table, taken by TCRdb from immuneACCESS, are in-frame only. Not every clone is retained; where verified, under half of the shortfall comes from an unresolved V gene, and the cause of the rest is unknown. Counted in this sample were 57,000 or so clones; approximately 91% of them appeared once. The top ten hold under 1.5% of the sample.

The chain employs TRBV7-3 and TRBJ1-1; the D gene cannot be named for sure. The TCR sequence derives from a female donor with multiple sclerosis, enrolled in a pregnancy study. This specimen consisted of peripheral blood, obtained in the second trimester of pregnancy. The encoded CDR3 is CASSLSGVNTEAFF. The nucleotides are TGTGCCAGCAGCTTATCCGGAGTGAACACTGAAGCTTTCTTT.